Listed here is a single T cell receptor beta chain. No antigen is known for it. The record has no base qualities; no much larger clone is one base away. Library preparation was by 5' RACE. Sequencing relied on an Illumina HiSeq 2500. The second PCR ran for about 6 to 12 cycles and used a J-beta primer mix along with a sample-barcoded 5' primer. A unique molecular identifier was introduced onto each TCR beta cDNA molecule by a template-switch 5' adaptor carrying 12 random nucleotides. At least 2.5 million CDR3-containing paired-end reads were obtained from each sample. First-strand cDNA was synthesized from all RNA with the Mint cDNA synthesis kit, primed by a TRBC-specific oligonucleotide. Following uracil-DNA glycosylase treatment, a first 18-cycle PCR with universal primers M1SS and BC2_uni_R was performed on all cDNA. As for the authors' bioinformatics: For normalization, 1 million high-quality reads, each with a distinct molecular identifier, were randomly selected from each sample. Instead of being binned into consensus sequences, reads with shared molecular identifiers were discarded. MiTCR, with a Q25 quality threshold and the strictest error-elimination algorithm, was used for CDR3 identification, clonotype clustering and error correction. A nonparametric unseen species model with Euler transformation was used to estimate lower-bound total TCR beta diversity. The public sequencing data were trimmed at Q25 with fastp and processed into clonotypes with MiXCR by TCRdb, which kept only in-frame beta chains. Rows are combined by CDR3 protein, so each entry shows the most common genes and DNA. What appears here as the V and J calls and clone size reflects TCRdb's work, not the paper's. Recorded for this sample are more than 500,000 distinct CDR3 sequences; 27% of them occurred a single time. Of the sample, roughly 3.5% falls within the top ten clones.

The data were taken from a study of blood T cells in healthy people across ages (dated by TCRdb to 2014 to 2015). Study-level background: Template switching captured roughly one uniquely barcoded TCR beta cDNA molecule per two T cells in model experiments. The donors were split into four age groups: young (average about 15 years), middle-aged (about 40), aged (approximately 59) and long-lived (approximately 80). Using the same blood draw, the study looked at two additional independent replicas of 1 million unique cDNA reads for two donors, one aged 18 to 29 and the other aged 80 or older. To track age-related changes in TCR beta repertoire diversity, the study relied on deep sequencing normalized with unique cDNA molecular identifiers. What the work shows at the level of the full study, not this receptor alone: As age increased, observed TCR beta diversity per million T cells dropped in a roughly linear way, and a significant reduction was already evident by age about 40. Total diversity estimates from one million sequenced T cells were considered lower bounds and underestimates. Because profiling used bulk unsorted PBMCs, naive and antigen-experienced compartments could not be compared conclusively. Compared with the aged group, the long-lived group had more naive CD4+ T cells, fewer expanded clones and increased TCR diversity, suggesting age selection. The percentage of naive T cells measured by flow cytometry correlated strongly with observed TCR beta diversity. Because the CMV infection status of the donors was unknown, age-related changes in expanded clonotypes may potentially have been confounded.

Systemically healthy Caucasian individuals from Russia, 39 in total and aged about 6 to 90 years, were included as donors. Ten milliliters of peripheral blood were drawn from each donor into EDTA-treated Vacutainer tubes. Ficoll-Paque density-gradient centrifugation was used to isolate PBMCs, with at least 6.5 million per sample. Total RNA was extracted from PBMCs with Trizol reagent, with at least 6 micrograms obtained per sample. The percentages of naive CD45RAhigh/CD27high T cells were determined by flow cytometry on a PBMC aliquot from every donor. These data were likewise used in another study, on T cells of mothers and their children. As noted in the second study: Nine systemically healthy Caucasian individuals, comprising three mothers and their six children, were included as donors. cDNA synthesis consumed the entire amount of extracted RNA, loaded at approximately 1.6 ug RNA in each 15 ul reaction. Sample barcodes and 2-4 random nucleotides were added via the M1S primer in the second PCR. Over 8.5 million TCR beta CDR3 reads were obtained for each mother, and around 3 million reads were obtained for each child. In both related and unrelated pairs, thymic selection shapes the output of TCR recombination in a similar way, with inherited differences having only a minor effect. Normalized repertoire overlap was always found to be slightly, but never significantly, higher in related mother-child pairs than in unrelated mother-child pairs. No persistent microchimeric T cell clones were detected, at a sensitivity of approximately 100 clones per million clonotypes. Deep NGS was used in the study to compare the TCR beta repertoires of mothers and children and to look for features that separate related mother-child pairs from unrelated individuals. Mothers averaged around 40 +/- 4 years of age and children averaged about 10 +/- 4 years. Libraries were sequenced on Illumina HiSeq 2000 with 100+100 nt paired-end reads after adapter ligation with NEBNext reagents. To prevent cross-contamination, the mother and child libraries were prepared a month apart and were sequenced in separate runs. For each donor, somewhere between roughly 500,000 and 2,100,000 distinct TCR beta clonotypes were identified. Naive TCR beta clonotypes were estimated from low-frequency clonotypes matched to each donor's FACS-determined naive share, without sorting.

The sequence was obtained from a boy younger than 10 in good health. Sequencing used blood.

The DNA sequence is given as TGCAGCGTTGCACCAGGGGCTGGGGTCTACAATGAGCAGTTCTTC. Its protein reads: CSVAPGAGVYNEQFF. Recombination connected TRBV29-1 to TRBJ2-1; the D region possibly corresponds to TRBD1 (6 bases align). V was cut back by 4 bases and J by 3 bases, leaving a gap of 16 bases between them. The CDR3 numbers 15 residues from cysteine through phenylalanine. Only the CDR3 part of the read is kept: 45 bases, read in frame from the first base. CDR1 and CDR2 are read off the germline V gene as SQVTM and ANQGSEA.